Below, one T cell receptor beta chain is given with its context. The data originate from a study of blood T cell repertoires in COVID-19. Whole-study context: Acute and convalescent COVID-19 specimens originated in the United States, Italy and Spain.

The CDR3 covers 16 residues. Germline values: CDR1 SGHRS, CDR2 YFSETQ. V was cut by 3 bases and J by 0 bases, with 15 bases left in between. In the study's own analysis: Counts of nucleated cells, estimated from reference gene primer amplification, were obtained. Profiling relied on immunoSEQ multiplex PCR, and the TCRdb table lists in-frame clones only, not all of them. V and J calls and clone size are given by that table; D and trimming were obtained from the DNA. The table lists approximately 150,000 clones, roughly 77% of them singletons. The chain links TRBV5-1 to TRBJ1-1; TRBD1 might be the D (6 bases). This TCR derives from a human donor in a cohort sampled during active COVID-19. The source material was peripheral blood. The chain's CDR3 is CASSSGAANMNTEAFF. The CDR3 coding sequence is TGCGCCAGCAGCTCAGGGGCAGCCAATATGAACACTGAAGCTTTCTTT.